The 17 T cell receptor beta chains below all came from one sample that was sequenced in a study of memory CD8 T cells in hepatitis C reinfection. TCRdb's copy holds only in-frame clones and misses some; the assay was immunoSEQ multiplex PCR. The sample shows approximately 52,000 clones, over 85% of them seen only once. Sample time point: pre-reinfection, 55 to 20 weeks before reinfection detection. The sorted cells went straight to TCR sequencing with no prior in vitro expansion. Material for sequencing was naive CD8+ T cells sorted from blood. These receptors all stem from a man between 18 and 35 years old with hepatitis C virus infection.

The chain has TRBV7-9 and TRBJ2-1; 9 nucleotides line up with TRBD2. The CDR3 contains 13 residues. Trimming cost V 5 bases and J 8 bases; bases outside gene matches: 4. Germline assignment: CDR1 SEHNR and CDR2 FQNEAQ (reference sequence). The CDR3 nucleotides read TGTGCCAGCAGCGCGGGGGGGGCCTATGAGCAGTTCTTC. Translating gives CASSAGGAYEQFF.

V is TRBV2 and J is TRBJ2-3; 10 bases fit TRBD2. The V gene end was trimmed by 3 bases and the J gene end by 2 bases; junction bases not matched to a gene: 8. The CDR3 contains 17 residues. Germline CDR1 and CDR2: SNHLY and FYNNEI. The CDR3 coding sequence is TGTGCCAGCAGTGAGCAGGGACTAGCGTCTTACACAGATACGCAGTATTTT. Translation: CASSEQGLASYTDTQYF.

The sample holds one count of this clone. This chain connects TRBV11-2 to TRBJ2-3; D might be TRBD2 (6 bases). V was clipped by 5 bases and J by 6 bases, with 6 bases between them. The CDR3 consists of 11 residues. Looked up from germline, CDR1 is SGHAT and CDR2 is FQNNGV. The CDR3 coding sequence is TGTGCCAGCAGCGGGAGGGATACGCAGTATTTT. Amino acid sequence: CASSGRDTQYF.

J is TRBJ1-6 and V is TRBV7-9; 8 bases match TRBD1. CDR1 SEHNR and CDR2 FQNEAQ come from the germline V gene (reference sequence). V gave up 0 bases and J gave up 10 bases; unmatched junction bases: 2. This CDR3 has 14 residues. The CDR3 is CASSLAQGESPLHF. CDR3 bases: TGTGCCAGCAGCTTAGCACAGGGGGAGTCACCCCTCCACTTT.

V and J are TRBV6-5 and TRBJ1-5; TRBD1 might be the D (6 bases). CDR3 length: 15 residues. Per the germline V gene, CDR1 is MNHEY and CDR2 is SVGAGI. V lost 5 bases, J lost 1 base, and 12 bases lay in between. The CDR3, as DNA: TGTGCCAGCAGTCCCGACAGGCCCAGCAATCAGCCCCAGCATTTT. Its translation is CASSPDRPSNQPQHF.

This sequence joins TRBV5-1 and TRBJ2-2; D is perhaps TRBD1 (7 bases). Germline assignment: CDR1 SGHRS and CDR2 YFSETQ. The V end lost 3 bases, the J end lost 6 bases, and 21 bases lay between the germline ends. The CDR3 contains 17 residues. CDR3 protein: CASSSDPDRRVAGELFF. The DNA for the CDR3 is TGCGCCAGCAGCTCGGACCCGGACAGGAGGGTCGCCGGGGAGCTGTTTTTT.

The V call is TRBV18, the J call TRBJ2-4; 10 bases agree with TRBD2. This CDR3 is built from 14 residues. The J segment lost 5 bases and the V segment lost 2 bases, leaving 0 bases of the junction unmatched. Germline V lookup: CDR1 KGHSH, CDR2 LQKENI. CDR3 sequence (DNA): TGTGCCAGCTCACCAAGCGGGGGGGAAAACATTCAGTACTTC. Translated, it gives CASSPSGGENIQYF. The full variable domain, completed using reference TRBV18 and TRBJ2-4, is NAGVMQNPRHLVRRRGQEARLRCSPMKGHSHVYWYRQLPEEGLKFMVYLQKENIIDESGMPKERFSAEFPKEGPSILRIQQVVRGDSAAYFCASSPSGGENIQYFGAGTRLSVL.

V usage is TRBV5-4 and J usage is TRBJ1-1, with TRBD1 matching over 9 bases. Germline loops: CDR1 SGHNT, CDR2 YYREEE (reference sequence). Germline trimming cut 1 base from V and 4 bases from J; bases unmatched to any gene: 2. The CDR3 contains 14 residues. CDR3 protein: CASSLTGGSTEAFF. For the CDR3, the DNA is TGTGCCAGCAGCTTGACAGGGGGCTCCACTGAAGCTTTCTTT.

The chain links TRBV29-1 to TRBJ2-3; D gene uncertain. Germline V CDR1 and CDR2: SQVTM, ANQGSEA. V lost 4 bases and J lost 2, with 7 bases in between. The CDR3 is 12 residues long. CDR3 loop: CSVVLVTDTQYF. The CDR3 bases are TGCAGCGTTGTGCTAGTCACAGATACGCAGTATTTT.

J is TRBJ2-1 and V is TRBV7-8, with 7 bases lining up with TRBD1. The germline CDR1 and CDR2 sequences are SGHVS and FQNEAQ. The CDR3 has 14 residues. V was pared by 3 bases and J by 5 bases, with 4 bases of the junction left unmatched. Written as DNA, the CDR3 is TGTGCCAGCAGCTTCTCCGGACAGGACAATGAGCAGTTCTTC. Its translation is CASSFSGQDNEQFF.

The CDR3: CASSYILAGGLETQYF. The CDR3 DNA reads as TGTGCCAGCAGCTACATACTAGCGGGAGGCCTAGAGACCCAGTACTTC. V and J are TRBV11-2 and TRBJ2-5; 12 nucleotides match TRBD2. CDR1 is SGHAT, CDR2 FQNNGV, per germline. Germline trimming cut 4 bases from V and 4 bases from J; bases unmatched to any gene: 7. CDR3 size: 16 residues.

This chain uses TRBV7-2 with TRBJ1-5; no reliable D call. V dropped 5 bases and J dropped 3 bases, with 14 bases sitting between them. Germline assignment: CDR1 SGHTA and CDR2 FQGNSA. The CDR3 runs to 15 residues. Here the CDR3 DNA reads TGTGCCAGCAGCGAGAGTACCTCTAACAATCAGCCCCAGCATTTT. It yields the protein CASSESTSNNQPQHF.

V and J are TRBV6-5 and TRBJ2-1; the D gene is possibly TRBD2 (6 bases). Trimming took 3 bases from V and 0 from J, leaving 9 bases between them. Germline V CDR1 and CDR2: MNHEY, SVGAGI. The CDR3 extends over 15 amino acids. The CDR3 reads CASSYDGSSYNEQFF. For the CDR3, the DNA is TGTGCCAGCAGTTATGACGGGAGCTCCTACAATGAGCAGTTCTTC.

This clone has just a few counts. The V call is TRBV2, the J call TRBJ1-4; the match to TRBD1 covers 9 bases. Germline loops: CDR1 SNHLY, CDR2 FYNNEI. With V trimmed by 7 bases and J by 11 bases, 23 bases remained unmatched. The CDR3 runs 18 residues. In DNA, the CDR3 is TGTGCCAGCAATCATTTGAGGACAGGGGAGGAAGAGAGCCGTAAACTGTTTTTT. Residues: CASNHLRTGEEESRKLFF.

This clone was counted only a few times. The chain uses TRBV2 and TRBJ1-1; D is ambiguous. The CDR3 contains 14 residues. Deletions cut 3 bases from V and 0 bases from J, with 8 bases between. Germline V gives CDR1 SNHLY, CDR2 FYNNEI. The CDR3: CASSERAMNTEAFF. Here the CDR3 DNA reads TGTGCCAGCAGTGAGAGAGCGATGAACACTGAAGCTTTCTTT.

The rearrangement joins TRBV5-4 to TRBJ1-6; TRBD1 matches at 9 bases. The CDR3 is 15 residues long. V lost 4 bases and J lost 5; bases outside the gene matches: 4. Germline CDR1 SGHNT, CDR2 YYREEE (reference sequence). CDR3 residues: CASSTGQGHNSPLHF. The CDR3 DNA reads TGTGCCAGCAGCACGGGACAGGGTCATAATTCACCCCTCCACTTT. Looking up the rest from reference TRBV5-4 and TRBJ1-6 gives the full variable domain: ETGVTQSPTHLIKTRGQQVTLRCSSQSGHNTVSWYQQALGQGPQFIFQYYREEENGRGNFPPRFSGLQFPNYSSELNVNALELDDSALYLCASSTGQGHNSPLHFGNGTRLTVT.

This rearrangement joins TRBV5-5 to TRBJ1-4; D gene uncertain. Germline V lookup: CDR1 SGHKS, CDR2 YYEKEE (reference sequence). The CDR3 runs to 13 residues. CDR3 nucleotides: TGTGCTCCCCATGGGGAGGCTAATGAAAAACTGTTTTTT. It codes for CAPHGEANEKLFF. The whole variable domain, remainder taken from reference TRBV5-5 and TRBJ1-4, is DAGVTQSPTHLIKTRGQQVTLRCSPISGHKSVSWYQQVLGQGPQFIFQYYEKEERGRGNFPDRFSARQFPNYSSELNVNALLLGDSALYLCAPHGEANEKLFFGSGTQLSVL.